This entry describes one T cell receptor (beta chain). Deletions cut 1 base from V and 7 bases from J, with 18 bases between. Germline values: CDR1 SGHRS, CDR2 YFSETQ. The CDR3 loop spans 16 amino acids. This entry comes from a study of blood T cell repertoires in COVID-19. Study-wide context: COVID-19 samples collected from the United States, Italy and Spain covered acute and convalescent phases. PBMCs, B-cell-depleted T cells, or T cells were the source of the cDNA or gDNA that made up the material.

Original processing methods: Cell counts per sample came from amplifying reference gene primers. Only in-frame clones appear in the TCRdb table, and some are missing; sequencing was by immunoSEQ multiplex PCR. That table is the source of V, J and clone size, and D and trimming were worked out from the DNA. The repertoire has 160,000 or so clones, around 80% of them found once; the top ten carry about 19%. The receptor comes from a woman aged 80 or over with acute or convalescent COVID-19. Sequencing was done on a sample of peripheral blood. The rearrangement joins TRBV5-1 to TRBJ2-1, with a weak D call TRBD1 (6 bases). The CDR3, as DNA: TGCGCCAGCAGCTTGTTTAGGGCAGGGGCAAGGAATGAGCAGTTCTTC. It translates to CASSLFRAGARNEQFF.